This entry is about one T cell receptor beta chain. No antigen is known for it. The data originate from a study of post-analysis software for immune sequencing data. Study findings and constraints: Controls showed significantly higher normalized Chao1 diversity than did multiple sclerosis patients. When patients were compared with controls, a handful of TRBV segments were more frequent, TRBV5-6, TRBV5-1 and TRBV20-1 among them.

cDNA libraries for TCR beta contained unique molecular identifiers. TCRdb reprocessed the PCR reads via MiXCR and lists one record per CDR3 protein. The table lists approximately 660,000 distinct CDR3 sequences, 55% to 60% of them singletons, with approximately 10% in the top ten. Germline V CDR1 and CDR2: SGHRS, YFSETQ. Trimming shortened V by 1 base and J by 0 bases, and 7 bases separated the two germline ends. The CDR3 runs to 14 residues. This TCR was recovered from a girl aged 2-10 years with multiple sclerosis. The material sequenced was blood. The chain combines TRBV5-1 with TRBJ1-2; D uncertain. CDR3 residues: CASSLISTNYGYTF. CDR3 DNA sequence: TGCGCCAGCAGCTTGATTTCCACTAACTATGGCTACACCTTC.